This T cell receptor beta chain was sequenced for a study of cytomegalovirus exposure and HLA in healthy donors. A word on this clone: Antigen specificity is unknown.

Study-level findings and limits: 87-base-pair reads could not separate some V segments, including TRBV6-2 and TRBV6-3. What was likely a sequencing artifact was a cluster of highly shared sequence variants.

Trimming shortened V by 1 base and J by 7 bases, and 11 bases separated the two germline ends. The CDR3 is 14 amino acids. In germline, CDR1 is MNHNY, CDR2 SVGAGI (reference sequence). It was with 60 Vbeta and 13 Jbeta primers that the PCR ran. Assay used: immunoSEQ multiplex PCR; TCRdb lists only in-frame clones, some missing. This table has 150,000 or so clones, roughly 85% appearing once. Sequencing was performed on PBMCs. The chain has TRBV6-6 and TRBJ1-5; D not certain. The sequence derives from a male donor in good health and CMV-seronegative. CDR3 amino acids: CASSYLEGGQPQHF. The CDR3 DNA follows: TGTGCCAGCAGTTACTTGGAGGGCGGGCAGCCCCAGCATTTT.